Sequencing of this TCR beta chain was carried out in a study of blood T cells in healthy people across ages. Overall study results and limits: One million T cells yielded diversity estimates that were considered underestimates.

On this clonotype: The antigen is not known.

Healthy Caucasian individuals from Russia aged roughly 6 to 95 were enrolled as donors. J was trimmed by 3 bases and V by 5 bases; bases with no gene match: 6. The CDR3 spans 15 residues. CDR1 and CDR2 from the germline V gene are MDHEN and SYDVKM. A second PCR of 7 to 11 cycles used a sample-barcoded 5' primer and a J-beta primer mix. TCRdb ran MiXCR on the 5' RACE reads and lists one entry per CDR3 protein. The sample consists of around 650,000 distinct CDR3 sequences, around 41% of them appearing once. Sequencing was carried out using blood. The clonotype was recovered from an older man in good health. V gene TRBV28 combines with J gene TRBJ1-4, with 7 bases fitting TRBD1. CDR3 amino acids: CASSPFGTANEKLFF. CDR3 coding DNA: TGTGCCAGCAGTCCCTTCGGGACAGCTAATGAAAAACTGTTTTTT.